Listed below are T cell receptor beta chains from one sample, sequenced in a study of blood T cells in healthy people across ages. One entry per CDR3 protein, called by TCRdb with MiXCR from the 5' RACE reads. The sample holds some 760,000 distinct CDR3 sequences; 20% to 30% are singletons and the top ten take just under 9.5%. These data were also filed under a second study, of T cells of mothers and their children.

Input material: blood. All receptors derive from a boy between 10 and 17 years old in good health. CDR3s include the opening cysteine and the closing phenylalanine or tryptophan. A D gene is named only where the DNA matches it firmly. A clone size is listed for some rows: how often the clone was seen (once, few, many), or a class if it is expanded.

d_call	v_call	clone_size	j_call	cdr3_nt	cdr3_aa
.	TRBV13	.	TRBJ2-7	TGTGCCAGCAGGATGGGGCGCCAGACCTCCTACGAGCAGTACTTC	CASRMGRQTSYEQYF
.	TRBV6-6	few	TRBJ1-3	TGTGCCAGCAGAACTATACGGGATAGAGGAAACACCATATATTTT	CASRTIRDRGNTIYF
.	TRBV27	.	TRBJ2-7	TGTGCCAGCAGTCGACGGAGGACAGACTACGAGCAGTACTTC	CASSRRRTDYEQYF
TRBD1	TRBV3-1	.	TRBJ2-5	TGTGCCAGCAGCCGACAGGGGTGGGAGACCCAGTACTTC	CASSRQGWETQYF
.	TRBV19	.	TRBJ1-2	TGTGCCAGTAGTATAGGCCAGGGCCTTAGCTACACCTTC	CASSIGQGLSYTF
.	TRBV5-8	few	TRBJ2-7	TGTGCCAGCAGCCTGTACCCGGGTAAATACTACGAGCAGTACTTC	CASSLYPGKYYEQYF
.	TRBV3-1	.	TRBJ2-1	TGTGCCAGCAGCCAAGATGGCGAGCTCACCTACAATGAGCAGTTCTTC	CASSQDGELTYNEQFF
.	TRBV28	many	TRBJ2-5	TGTGCCAGCAGGACCCAGGGGTCGGAGGCGACCCAGTACTTC	CASRTQGSEATQYF
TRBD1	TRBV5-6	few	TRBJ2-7	TGTGCCAGCAGCCCACAGGGGGCTTGGTCCTCCTACGAGCAGTACTTC	CASSPQGAWSSYEQYF
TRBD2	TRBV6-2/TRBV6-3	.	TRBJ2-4	TGTGCCAGCAGTTACCGGCTAGCGGGGGACCGAGGGACTCAGTACTTC	CASSYRLAGDRGTQYF
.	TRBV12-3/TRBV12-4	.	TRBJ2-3	TGTGCCATCCTGGGGGATCCTCTCACAGATACGCAGTATTTT	CAILGDPLTDTQYF
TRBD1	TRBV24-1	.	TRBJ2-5	TGTGCCACCAGTGAAACAGGGGGCCGCCAAGAGACCCAGTACTTC	CATSETGGRQETQYF
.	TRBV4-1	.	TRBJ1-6	TGCGCCAGCAGCCAAGGTGAGGATACGAATTCACCCCTCCACTTT	CASSQGEDTNSPLHF
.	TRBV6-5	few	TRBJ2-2	TGTGCCTGCTCCAGGTGGGGGTCGAACACCGGAGAGCTGTTTTTT	CACSRWGSNTGELFF
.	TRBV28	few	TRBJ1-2	TGTGCCAGCAGTGAGGGACAAAACCCCTATGGCTACACCTTC	CASSEGQNPYGYTF
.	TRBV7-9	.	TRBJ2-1	TGTGCCAGCAGCTTAGGGTGGGAGAATGAGCAGTTCTTC	CASSLGWENEQFF
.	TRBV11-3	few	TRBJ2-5	TGTGCCAGCAGTCAACGGGCGAAGAAAGAGACCCAGTACTTC	CASSQRAKKETQYF
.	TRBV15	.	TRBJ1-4	TGTGCCACCAGCAGAGAGATTTTCAAGGCTGAAAAACTGTTTTTT	CATSREIFKAEKLFF